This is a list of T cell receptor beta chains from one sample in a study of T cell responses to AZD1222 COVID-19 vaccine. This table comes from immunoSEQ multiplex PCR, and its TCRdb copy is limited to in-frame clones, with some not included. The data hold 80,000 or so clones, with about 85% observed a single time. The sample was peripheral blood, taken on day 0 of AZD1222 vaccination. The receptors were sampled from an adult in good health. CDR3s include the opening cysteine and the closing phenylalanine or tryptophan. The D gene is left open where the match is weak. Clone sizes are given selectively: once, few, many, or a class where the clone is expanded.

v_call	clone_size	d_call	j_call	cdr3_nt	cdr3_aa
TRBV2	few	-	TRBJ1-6	TGTGCCAGCAACGTGGTAAATTCACCCCTCCACTTT	CASNVVNSPLHF
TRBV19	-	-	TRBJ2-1	TGTGCCAGTAGTATAGAAACAACCTTTCCCTCCAATGAGCAGTTCTTC	CASSIETTFPSNEQFF
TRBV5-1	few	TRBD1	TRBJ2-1	TGCGCCACCAGGACAGGGCACTACAATGAGCAGTTCTTC	CATRTGHYNEQFF
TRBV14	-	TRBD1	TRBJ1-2	TGTGCCAGCAGCCAAGGAAACCCCGGGACAGAATATGGCTACACCTTC	CASSQGNPGTEYGYTF
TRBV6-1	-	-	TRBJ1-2	TGTGCCAGCAGTGAGACAGTCCTATATGGCTACACCTTC	CASSETVLYGYTF
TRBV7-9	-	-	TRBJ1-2	TGTGCCAGCAGCCCACGCGATAGCAACTATGGCTACACCTTC	CASSPRDSNYGYTF
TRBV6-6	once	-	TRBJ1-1	TGTGCCACGTCGGAGGACACTGAAGCTTTCTTT	CATSEDTEAFF
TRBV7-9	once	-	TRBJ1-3	TGTGCCAGCAGCTTAGCCCCTACCACCGTCGGAAACACCATATATTTT	CASSLAPTTVGNTIYF
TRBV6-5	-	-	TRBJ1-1	TGTGCCAGCAGTTACTCGAGCCAGGCCAACACTGAAGCTTTCTTT	CASSYSSQANTEAFF
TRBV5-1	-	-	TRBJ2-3	TGCGCCAGCAGCTTTGCAGACACAGATACGCAGTATTTT	CASSFADTDTQYF
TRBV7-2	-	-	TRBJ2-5	TGTGCCAGCAGCTTAGTCGCTTCGAGGGGCCAAGAGACCCAGTACTTC	CASSLVASRGQETQYF
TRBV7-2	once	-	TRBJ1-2	TGTGCCAGCAGCCCGAGGAGGACAGTAGACCATGGCTACACCTTC	CASSPRRTVDHGYTF
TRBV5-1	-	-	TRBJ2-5	TGCGCCAGCAGCTTGGCTCTGGGGAAAGAGACCCAGTACTTC	CASSLALGKETQYF
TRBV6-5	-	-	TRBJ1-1	TGTGCCAGCACCCAGACAGGTCTTGGGACTGAAGCTTTCTTT	CASTQTGLGTEAFF
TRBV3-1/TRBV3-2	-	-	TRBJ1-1	TGTGCCAGCAGGCCGGGACACTTTTACAACACTGAAGCTTTCTTT	CASRPGHFYNTEAFF
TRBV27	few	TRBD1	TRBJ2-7	TGTGCCAGCAGTCGCAGGGGGCTCTACGAGCAGTACTTC	CASSRRGLYEQYF
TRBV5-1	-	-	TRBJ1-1	TGCGCCAGCAGCTTGGCCGGGGAGAAAGGGACTGAAGCTTTCTTT	CASSLAGEKGTEAFF
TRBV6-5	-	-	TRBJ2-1	TGTGCCAGCAGTTACGGGAGAGGTAACCATGAGCAGTTCTTC	CASSYGRGNHEQFF